These 27 T cell receptor beta chains originate from one sample sequenced in a study of T-cell reconstitution after alpha-beta-depleted transplantation in children. Unique molecular identifiers were incorporated into the prepared TCRbeta library. TCRdb passed the PCR reads through MiXCR, listing each CDR3 protein once. This sample yields 500,000 to 750,000 distinct CDR3 sequences, of which 25% to 30% are seen a single time; under 45% belongs to the top ten. Sequenced here: PBMCs, sampled before TCRalphabeta/CD19-depleted stem cell transplant. These receptors were taken from a boy in the first two years of life with Wiskott-Aldrich syndrome, due to receive a stem cell transplant.

The chain employs TRBV3-1 and TRBJ1-5; TRBD1 aligns across 7 bases. The germline gives CDR1 LGHDT, CDR2 YNNKEL (reference sequence). The junction had 7 bases not matched to a gene; V was cut back by 4 bases and J by 4 bases. There are 15 residues in the CDR3. This CDR3 reads CASSLQGSGNQPQHF. DNA of the CDR3: TGTGCCAGCAGCCTACAGGGGTCGGGGAATCAGCCCCAGCATTTT.

The rearrangement joins TRBV7-9 to TRBJ2-7; 11 bases match TRBD2. CDR1 is SEHNR and CDR2 is FQNEAQ in the germline V gene (reference sequence). V trimming: 5 bases; J trimming: 5 bases; junction bases outside the gene matches: 14. The CDR3 contains 17 residues. The CDR3 nucleotides read TGTGCCAGCAGCCCAACTCCCCGACTAGCGGGAAGAGACGAGCAGTACTTC. This codes for CASSPTPRLAGRDEQYF.

This clonotype was picked up a small number of times. The chain is built from TRBV29-1 and TRBJ2-7; 11 nucleotides align to TRBD1. The CDR3 is 16 residues long. V shed 7 bases, J shed 5 bases, and the junction held 16 bases outside the gene matches. Germline V gene data show CDR1 as SQVTM and CDR2 as ANQGSEA. The CDR3 nucleotides read TGCAGCGCTGGTTCCCTTGGACAGGGGGCTGTCCACGAGCAGTACTTC. Its translation is CSAGSLGQGAVHEQYF.

This clonotype was picked up a small number of times. The V gene is TRBV20-1, the J gene TRBJ1-5; D is undetermined. Germline V gene data show CDR1 as DFQATT and CDR2 as SNEGSKA (reference sequence). This CDR3 is 12 amino acids long. Trimming pared 2 bases from V and 1 base from J, leaving 3 bases between. The CDR3: CSARPSNQPQHF. For the CDR3, the DNA is TGCAGTGCTAGACCGAGCAATCAGCCCCAGCATTTT.

This clonotype turned up a few times. The V gene is TRBV20-1, the J gene TRBJ2-3; 8 bases are a match to TRBD2. J was trimmed by 0 bases and V by 2 bases; bases with no gene match: 7. The germline gives CDR1 DFQATT, CDR2 SNEGSKA (reference sequence). The CDR3 runs to 16 residues. The CDR3 here is CSARLTTSGSTDTQYF. CDR3 bases: TGCAGTGCTAGACTTACAACTAGCGGTAGCACAGATACGCAGTATTTT.

This clonotype appeared a few times. The V and J genes are TRBV5-1 and TRBJ2-7; perhaps TRBD2 as D (5 bases). Germline values: CDR1 SGHRS, CDR2 YFSETQ. The ends were cut back, 1 base at V and 4 bases at J, with 15 bases in the middle. CDR3 size: 15 residues. The CDR3 sequence: CASSLIGDGGYEQYF. CDR3 sequence (DNA): TGCGCCAGCAGCTTGATAGGAGATGGAGGATACGAGCAGTACTTC.

The count of this clonotype is one. The rearrangement uses TRBV2 and TRBJ2-7; no firm D call. Trimming took off 7 bases at V and 4 bases at J, with 8 bases between the two ends. The CDR3 is made up of 11 amino acids. From germline, CDR1 is SNHLY and CDR2 FYNNEI. The chain's CDR3 is CASTFRYEQYF. The CDR3 DNA reads as TGTGCCAGCACCTTCCGATACGAGCAGTACTTC.

The chain couples TRBV28 to TRBJ2-7, with 9 positions matching TRBD1. V was clipped by 3 bases and J by 5 bases; unmatched bases: 8. CDR1 is MDHEN, CDR2 SYDVKM, per germline. This CDR3 region has 15 residues. Here the CDR3 reads CASSFPGTGPHEQYF. The CDR3 region has the DNA TGTGCCAGCAGTTTCCCCGGGACAGGGCCACACGAGCAGTACTTC.

This rearrangement joins TRBV2 to TRBJ2-2, with D possibly being TRBD2 (5 bases). Germline loops: CDR1 SNHLY, CDR2 FYNNEI. V lost 0 bases, J lost 7 bases, and 12 bases lay in between. This CDR3 has 15 amino acids. The CDR3 reads CASSEALSGSGELFF. In DNA form, the CDR3 reads TGTGCCAGCAGTGAAGCACTCTCGGGAAGCGGGGAGCTGTTTTTT.

The table lists this clonotype with a few counts. The rearrangement links TRBV15 to TRBJ2-7; D ambiguous. Germline V gives CDR1 LNHNV, CDR2 YYDKDF (reference sequence). The length of the CDR3 is 14 residues. V lost 3 bases and J 3 bases, leaving 12 bases between the germline ends. The CDR3 loop reads CATSRASQSYEQYF. CDR3 nucleotides: TGTGCCACCAGCAGGGCCAGCCAGAGCTACGAGCAGTACTTC.

V is TRBV27 and J is TRBJ2-5, with 14 bases lining up with TRBD2. V shed 6 bases and J 3 bases; nucleotides not matched to a gene: 15. The germline gives CDR1 MNHEY, CDR2 SMNVEV (reference sequence). This CDR3 is 19 amino acids long. The CDR3 reads CASRQAGTSGSRVEETQYF. The CDR3 bases are TGTGCCAGCAGGCAAGCCGGGACTAGCGGGAGTAGGGTAGAAGAGACCCAGTACTTC.

This rearrangement joins TRBV5-1 to TRBJ2-7, with a tentative D call TRBD1 (8 bases). V was pared by 4 bases and J by 4 bases, with 30 bases between. Germline V CDR1 and CDR2: SGHRS, YFSETQ. The CDR3 is 19 residues long. The CDR3 region is CASSQRGQGGLAGRYEQYF. The CDR3 nucleotides are TGCGCCAGCAGCCAAAGAGGACAGGGCGGGTTAGCGGGCCGGTACGAGCAGTACTTC.

V is TRBV3-1 and J is TRBJ1-1; TRBD1 might be the D (5 bases). Between the trimmed V and J ends, which lost 4 bases and 1 base, there was a span of 10 bases. Germline V CDR1 and CDR2: LGHDT, YNNKEL (reference sequence). The CDR3 is 14 residues long. CDR3 sequence reads: CASSPNQGNTEAFF. The CDR3 bases are TGTGCCAGCAGCCCCAACCAGGGGAACACTGAAGCTTTCTTT.

The V gene is TRBV29-1, the J gene TRBJ1-2; D not certain. The germline gives CDR1 SQVTM, CDR2 ANQGSEA. Trimming cost V 5 bases and J 6 bases, with 13 bases left between them. CDR3 length: 12 residues. The CDR3 DNA is TGCAGCGTTCACAGCCTGCCCAATGGCTACACCTTC. Protein product: CSVHSLPNGYTF.

The chain carries TRBV7-3 and TRBJ2-3; 15 bases match TRBD2. V lost 1 base and J lost 6; bases outside the gene matches: 5. Germline-derived CDR1 and CDR2 are SGHTA and FQGTGA. There are 17 residues in the CDR3. The DNA of the CDR3 is TGTGCCAGCAGCTTAAACGGACTAGCGGGAGGGAGGGATACGCAGTATTTT. Translation gives CASSLNGLAGGRDTQYF.

The chain carries TRBV11-2 and TRBJ2-3; 11 bases are shared with TRBD2. Unmatched junction bases numbered 3, after V lost 3 bases and J lost 7 bases. Germline V CDR1 and CDR2: SGHAT, FQNNGV. This CDR3 contains 14 residues. Here the CDR3 DNA reads TGTGCCAGCAGCTTTGCTAGCGGGAGGAATACGCAGTATTTT. Its translation: CASSFASGRNTQYF.

V is TRBV12-3 or TRBV12-4 and J is TRBJ2-7, with D perhaps matching TRBD1 (6 bases). Trimming stripped 7 bases from V and 2 bases from J, with 9 bases between. The CDR3 runs to 12 residues. The CDR3 DNA follows: TGTGCCAGCACCCGGGACACCTACGAGCAGTACTTC. Its protein product is CASTRDTYEQYF.

The chain recombines TRBV5-1 with TRBJ2-5, with TRBD1 matching 8 bases. CDR1 is SGHRS, CDR2 YFSETQ, per germline. Trimming at V came to 0 bases and at J to 4 bases, leaving 11 bases not matched to a gene. The CDR3 consists of 17 residues. The CDR3 bases are TGCGCCAGCAGCTTGGACAGGGGGTATGGGATGGGAGAGACCCAGTACTTC. Protein product: CASSLDRGYGMGETQYF.

This chain links TRBV5-1 with TRBJ2-1, with D unclear. The CDR3 is 11 residues long. V shed 7 bases and J shed 6 bases, with 8 bases lying between them. CDR1 and CDR2 (germline): SGHRS, YFSETQ. The CDR3 DNA is TGCGCCAGCGACGGCGGCAATGAGCAGTTCTTC. It specifies CASDGGNEQFF.

In this sample, this clonotype turned up a few times. This rearrangement joins TRBV7-2 to TRBJ1-4; D may be TRBD1 (6 bases). V dropped 3 bases and J dropped 0 bases, with 11 bases sitting between them. Germline V gene sequence: CDR1 SGHTA, CDR2 FQGNSA. The CDR3 runs to 16 residues. This CDR3 reads CASSLTPGATNEKLFF. In DNA, the CDR3 is TGTGCCAGCAGCTTGACCCCAGGGGCAACTAATGAAAAACTGTTTTTT.

A few counts support this clonotype. This rearrangement joins TRBV24-1 to TRBJ1-1; TRBD1 is a possible D gene (6 bases). The CDR3 has 12 amino acids. The V and J ends lost 7 bases and 5 bases respectively, with 10 bases between them. CDR1 is KGHDR and CDR2 is SFDVKD in the germline V gene. In DNA form, the CDR3 reads TGTGCCACCAGCAGGGGAGGGACTGAAGCTTTCTTT. It translates to CATSRGGTEAFF.

The V call is TRBV7-9, the J call TRBJ1-1; the D gene is possibly TRBD1 (5 bases). V dropped 3 bases and J dropped 10 bases, with 15 bases sitting between them. CDR1 SEHNR and CDR2 FQNEAQ come from the germline V gene (reference sequence). The length of the CDR3 is 13 residues. The CDR3 region has the DNA TGTGCCAGCAGCTTCGGGACCGTTGAGGGAGCTTTCTTT. It yields the protein CASSFGTVEGAFF.

This chain joins TRBV10-3 and TRBJ2-7, with no clear D. The CDR3 extends over 11 amino acids. Germline assignment: CDR1 ENHRY and CDR2 SYGVKD. The V gene lost 7 bases and the J gene lost 5 bases, with 9 bases spanning the gap. The CDR3 region has the DNA TGTGCCATCATGGCCAGAAACGAGCAGTACTTC. Protein: CAIMARNEQYF.

The rearrangement joins TRBV20-1 to TRBJ2-2, with 11 nucleotides matching TRBD2. Germline values: CDR1 DFQATT, CDR2 SNEGSKA (reference sequence). The CDR3 covers 15 residues. Trimming at V came to 3 bases and at J to 4 bases, leaving 4 bases not matched to a gene. CDR3 sequence: CSARIAGGTTGELFF. CDR3 coding DNA: TGCAGTGCTAGGATAGCGGGAGGGACCACCGGGGAGCTGTTTTTT.

This clonotype has more than one count but fewer than ten. This chain uses TRBV5-1 with TRBJ2-7; 7 positions match TRBD1. This CDR3 contains 14 residues. Germline assignment: CDR1 SGHRS and CDR2 YFSETQ. The junction had 5 bases not matched to a gene; V was cut back by 4 bases and J by 1 base. Written as DNA, the CDR3 is TGCGCCAGCAGCGTAAGGACAGGTTCCTACGAGCAGTACTTC. Its translation: CASSVRTGSYEQYF.

This clonotype was counted only a few times. V gene TRBV20-1 combines with J gene TRBJ2-1; D is uncertain. The germline gives CDR1 DFQATT, CDR2 SNEGSKA (reference sequence). V was trimmed by 3 bases and J by 3 bases, leaving 6 bases between them. There are 12 residues in the CDR3. The CDR3 region is CSASPLYNEQFF. The CDR3 region has the DNA TGCAGTGCTAGTCCCCTCTACAATGAGCAGTTCTTC.

The chain is built from TRBV13 and TRBJ2-2, with D possibly TRBD2 on 6 matching bases. There are 15 residues in the CDR3. Trimming stripped 2 bases from V and 3 bases from J, with 10 bases between. CDR1 is PRHDT, CDR2 FYEKMQ, per germline (reference sequence). The CDR3 is CASSLRGRHTGELFF. The CDR3 nucleotides are TGTGCCAGCAGCTTACGAGGGAGGCACACCGGGGAGCTGTTTTTT.